This paragraph reports one T cell receptor (beta chain). The CDR3 is cut off 3 residues early in the read; its end comes from the germline J gene. Average input was around 1,200 ng genomic DNA for immunoSEQ TCR beta CDR3 amplification. Libraries were prepared by immunoSEQ multiplex PCR; TCRdb keeps only in-frame clonotypes and omits some of them. The sample totals tens of thousands of clones. V lost 0 bases and J lost 4, with 6 bases in between. Looked up from germline, CDR1 is MRHNA and CDR2 is SNTAGT. The CDR3 covers 14 residues. Each participant carried one incident cervical HPV16 infection only. These data are taken from a study of T cells in women clearing cervical HPV infection. Across the study: No precancer developed; the control's incident HPV16 infection cleared within 12 months.

Sequenced: blood buffy coat. The chain links TRBV6-4 to TRBJ2-2, with no clear D. The clonotype comes from a woman between 18 and 75 years old with a cervical HPV16 infection that either progressed to CIN3+ or cleared (not recorded which). The CDR3 bases that were read are TGTGCCAGCAGTGACTCCGACTCCACCGGGGAG. It encodes CASSDSDSTGE. In full, the CDR3 reads CASSDSDSTGELFF.